The next 15 T cell receptor beta chains were all read from a single sample in a study of CXCR3 chemokines and chemotherapy response in bladder cancer. MiXCR, applied by TCRdb to the PCR reads, yields one record per CDR3 protein. The profile shows approximately 2,300 distinct CDR3 sequences, 7.4% of them singletons. Collection of the sample occurred from a patient whose treatment included neoadjuvant chemotherapy. The receptors were sampled from a human donor with bladder cancer that responded to neoadjuvant chemotherapy.

In its sample, this clonotype ranks as medium-sized. V and J are TRBV19 and TRBJ2-6, with D perhaps matching TRBD1 or TRBD2 (6 bases each). The CDR3 has 16 residues. V was trimmed by 5 bases and J by 2 bases, leaving 13 bases between them. Germline V gene lookup returns CDR1 LNHDA and CDR2 SQIVND (reference sequence). The DNA for the CDR3 is TGTGCCAGTAGTTACGTTGGGGGGCCTGGGGCCAACGTCCTGACTTTC. The encoded protein is CASSYVGGPGANVLTF.

Relative to its sample, this clonotype is large (0.1 to 1%). This chain links TRBV6-5 with TRBJ2-7; D remains unclear. The CDR3 sequence is 13 residues long. With 0 bases removed from V and 5 bases from J, the gap between germline ends came to 8 bases. Germline V gene data show CDR1 as MNHEY and CDR2 as SVGAGI. The CDR3 region has the DNA TGTGCCAGCAGTTACTCCATTCGAGACGAGCAGTACTTC. It specifies CASSYSIRDEQYF.

This clonotype was observed at least ten times. This sequence joins TRBV20-1 and TRBJ2-5; 9 bases map to TRBD2. CDR3 length: 14 amino acids. Germline values: CDR1 DFQATT, CDR2 SNEGSKA (reference sequence). V lost 3 bases to trimming and J lost 2 bases; unmatched junction nucleotides: 4. CDR3 loop: CSASLGLAQETQYF. The DNA of the CDR3 is TGCAGTGCTAGTTTGGGACTAGCTCAAGAGACCCAGTACTTC.

This clonotype is labeled as medium-sized (0.01 to 0.1%). J is TRBJ2-1 and V is TRBV19; 7 bases match TRBD1. The germline V gene encodes CDR1 LNHDA and CDR2 SQIVND (reference sequence). There are 13 residues in the CDR3. With 5 bases clipped from V and 13 bases from J, the junction kept 11 bases outside the gene matches. This chain's CDR3 is CASSSPGTVDQFF. DNA for the CDR3: TGTGCCAGTAGTTCACCCGGGACAGTTGACCAGTTCTTC.

In this sample, this clonotype turned up many times. The gene calls are TRBV5-6 and TRBJ2-2; D remains unclear. V was clipped by 0 bases and J by 1 base, with 4 bases between them. The CDR3 extends over 14 amino acids. CDR1 and CDR2 (germline): SGHDT, YYEEEE. The CDR3 nucleotides read TGTGCCAGCAGCTTGGACCTGAACACCGGGGAGCTGTTTTTT. It encodes CASSLDLNTGELFF.

This clonotype has just a few counts. This rearrangement joins TRBV12-3 or TRBV12-4 to TRBJ2-1, with D perhaps TRBD1 (6 bases). This CDR3 contains 13 residues. V shed 2 bases and J shed 12 bases, with 14 bases lying between them. Written as DNA, the CDR3 is TGTGCCAGCAGTTTAACAGGGTCGGCGGGGCAGTTCTTC. Protein sequence: CASSLTGSAGQFF.

This clonotype is judged medium-sized (0.01 to 0.1%). This rearrangement joins TRBV18 to TRBJ1-2; D is uncertain. The CDR3 length is 14 residues. V was trimmed by 2 bases and J by 0 bases, leaving 7 bases between them. Germline V gene sequence: CDR1 KGHSH, CDR2 LQKENI. The CDR3 DNA sequence: TGTGCCAGCTCACCAAAAGTCTCTAACTATGGCTACACCTTC. It translates to CASSPKVSNYGYTF.

Judged by abundance, this clonotype is medium-sized. V is TRBV19 and J is TRBJ2-7; TRBD1 agrees at 8 bases. The CDR3 is 13 residues long. CDR1 LNHDA and CDR2 SQIVND come from the germline V gene (reference sequence). J was trimmed by 2 bases and V by 6 bases; bases with no gene match: 3. The CDR3 DNA sequence: TGTGCCAGTAGCCCGGGACAGGCCTACGAGCAGTACTTC. It translates to CASSPGQAYEQYF.

This clonotype was seen only a few times. This sequence joins TRBV27 and TRBJ1-1; D possibly corresponds to TRBD1 (6 bases). V was shortened by 6 bases and J by 6 bases, with 17 bases between the two germline ends. Per the germline V gene, CDR1 is MNHEY and CDR2 is SMNVEV (reference sequence). CDR3 length: 14 residues. DNA for the CDR3: TGTGCCAGCAGGAGGGAAACAGGGTATTCTGAAGCTTTCTTT. As protein: CASRRETGYSEAFF.

This clonotype has a count of ten or more. The chain joins TRBV5-6 to TRBJ2-7; weak D call: TRBD2 (5 bases). Germline V gene sequence: CDR1 SGHDT, CDR2 YYEEEE. V lost 3 bases and J 6 bases, leaving 16 bases between the germline ends. This CDR3 is 14 amino acids long. DNA of the CDR3: TGTGCCAGCAGCTCCTCGGGGTTCGGCTCCGAGCAGTACTTC. Amino acid sequence: CASSSSGFGSEQYF. Full variable domain (outside the CDR3, taken from reference TRBV5-6 and TRBJ2-7): DAGVTQSPTHLIKTRGQQVTLRCSPKSGHDTVSWYQQALGQGPQFIFQYYEEEERQRGNFPDRFSGHQFPNYSSELNVNALLLGDSALYLCASSSSGFGSEQYFGPGTRLTVT.

The chain is built from TRBV7-9 and TRBJ1-1; maybe TRBD1 (5 bases). CDR3 length: 12 residues. With 0 bases removed from V and 10 bases from J, the gap between germline ends came to 9 bases. Germline CDR1 and CDR2: SEHNR and FQNEAQ (reference sequence). CDR3 sequence (DNA): TGTGCCAGCAGCTTAGCGGTTGGGACAGCTTTCTTT. This gives the protein CASSLAVGTAFF.

This clonotype was counted at least ten times. This rearrangement joins TRBV18 to TRBJ1-6; a possible D gene is TRBD1 (5 bases). The V gene lost 2 bases and the J gene lost 7 bases, with 12 bases spanning the gap. The CDR3 spans 15 residues. Germline CDR1 reads KGHSH; CDR2 reads LQKENI. CDR3 sequence (DNA): TGTGCCAGCTCACCATTGGGGGTCTCGAATTCACCCCTCCACTTT. Its translation: CASSPLGVSNSPLHF.

This clonotype appeared many times. This rearrangement joins TRBV29-1 to TRBJ2-7; D is possibly TRBD2 (6 bases). Germline V lookup: CDR1 SQVTM, CDR2 ANQGSEA. Trimming cost V 6 bases and J 7 bases, with 31 bases left between them. This CDR3 has 17 residues. As DNA, the CDR3 is TGCAGCGTCCCTGTGGGAAGTCCTGGGGGGTCTGATGGTGAGCAGTACTTC. Protein sequence: CSVPVGSPGGSDGEQYF.

At least ten counts were recorded for this clonotype. This rearrangement joins TRBV19 to TRBJ1-3, with no clear D. The CDR3 totals 16 residues. The ends were cut back, 2 bases at V and 3 bases at J, with 14 bases in the middle. Germline CDR1 reads LNHDA; CDR2 reads SQIVND (reference sequence). This CDR3 is CASSILGLEHGNTIYF. In DNA form, the CDR3 reads TGTGCCAGTAGTATATTAGGTCTGGAGCATGGAAACACCATATATTTT.

Judged by abundance, this clonotype is medium-sized. The chain combines TRBV6-5 with TRBJ2-1, with D possibly TRBD2 on 5 matching bases. This CDR3 spans 15 amino acids. CDR1 MNHEY and CDR2 SVGAGI come from the germline V gene. V was shortened by 2 bases and J by 8 bases, with 16 bases between the two germline ends. CDR3: CASSYDGLQADEQFF. CDR3 bases: TGTGCCAGCAGTTACGACGGGTTGCAAGCGGATGAGCAGTTCTTC.